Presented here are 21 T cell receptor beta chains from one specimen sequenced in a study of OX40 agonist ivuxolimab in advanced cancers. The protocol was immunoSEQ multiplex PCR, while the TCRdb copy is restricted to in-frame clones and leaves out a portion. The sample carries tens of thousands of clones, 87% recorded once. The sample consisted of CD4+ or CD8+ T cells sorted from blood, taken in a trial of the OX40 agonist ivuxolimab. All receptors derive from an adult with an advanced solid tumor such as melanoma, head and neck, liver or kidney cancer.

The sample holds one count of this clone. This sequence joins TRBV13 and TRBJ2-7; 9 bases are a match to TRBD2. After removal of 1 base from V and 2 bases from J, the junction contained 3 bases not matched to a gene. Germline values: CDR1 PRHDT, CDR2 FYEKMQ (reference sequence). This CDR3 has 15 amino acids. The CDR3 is CASSLDVAGAYEQYF. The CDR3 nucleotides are TGTGCCAGCAGCTTAGATGTAGCGGGGGCCTACGAGCAGTACTTC.

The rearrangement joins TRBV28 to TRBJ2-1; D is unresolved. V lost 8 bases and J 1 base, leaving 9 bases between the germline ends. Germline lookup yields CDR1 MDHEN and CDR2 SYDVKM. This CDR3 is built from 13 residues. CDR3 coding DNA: TGTGCCAGCCGGGCTACTTCCTACAATGAGCAGTTCTTC. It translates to CASRATSYNEQFF. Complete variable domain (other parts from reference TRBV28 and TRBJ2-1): DVKVTQSSRYLVKRTGEKVFLECVQDMDHENMFWYRQDPGLGLRLIYFSYDVKMKEKGDIPEGYSVSREKKERFSLILESASTNQTSMYLCASRATSYNEQFFGPGTRLTVL.

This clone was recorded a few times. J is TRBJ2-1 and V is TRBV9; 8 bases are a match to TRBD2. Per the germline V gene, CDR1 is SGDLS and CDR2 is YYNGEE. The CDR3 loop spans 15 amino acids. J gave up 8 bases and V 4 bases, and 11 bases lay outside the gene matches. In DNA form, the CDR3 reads TGTGCCAGCAGCACGCGGGGGGACTACACGGATGAGCAGTTCTTC. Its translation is CASSTRGDYTDEQFF.

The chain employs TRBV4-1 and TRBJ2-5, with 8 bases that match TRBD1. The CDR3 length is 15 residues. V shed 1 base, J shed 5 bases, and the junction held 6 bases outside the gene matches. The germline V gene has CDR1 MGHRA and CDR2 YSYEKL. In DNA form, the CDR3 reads TGCGCCAGCAGCCAAGCGGGGACAGGCGGGGAGACCCAGTACTTC. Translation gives CASSQAGTGGETQYF.

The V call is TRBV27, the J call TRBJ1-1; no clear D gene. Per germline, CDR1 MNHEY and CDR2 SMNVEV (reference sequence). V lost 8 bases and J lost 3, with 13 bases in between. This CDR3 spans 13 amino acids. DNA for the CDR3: TGTGCCAGCCGACTTCATAGGGACACTGAAGCTTTCTTT. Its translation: CASRLHRDTEAFF.

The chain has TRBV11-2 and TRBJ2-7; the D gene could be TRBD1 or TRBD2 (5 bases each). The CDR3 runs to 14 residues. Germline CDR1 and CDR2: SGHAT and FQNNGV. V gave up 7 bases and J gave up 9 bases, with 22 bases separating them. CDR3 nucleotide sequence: TGTGCCAGCATCTCCGACCGGGGCACGTGGGGGCAGTACTTC. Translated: CASISDRGTWGQYF.

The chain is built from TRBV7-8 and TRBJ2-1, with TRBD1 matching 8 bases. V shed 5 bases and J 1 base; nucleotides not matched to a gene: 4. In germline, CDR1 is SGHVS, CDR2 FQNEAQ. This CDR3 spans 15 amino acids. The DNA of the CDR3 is TGTGCCAGCAGCCTCCGGGACAGGTCCTACAATGAGCAGTTCTTC. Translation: CASSLRDRSYNEQFF.

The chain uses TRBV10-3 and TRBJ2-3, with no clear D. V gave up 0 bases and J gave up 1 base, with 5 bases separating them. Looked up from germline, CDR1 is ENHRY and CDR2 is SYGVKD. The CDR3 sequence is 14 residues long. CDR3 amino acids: CAISESAGTDTQYF. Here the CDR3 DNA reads TGTGCCATCAGTGAGTCCGCCGGCACAGATACGCAGTATTTT.

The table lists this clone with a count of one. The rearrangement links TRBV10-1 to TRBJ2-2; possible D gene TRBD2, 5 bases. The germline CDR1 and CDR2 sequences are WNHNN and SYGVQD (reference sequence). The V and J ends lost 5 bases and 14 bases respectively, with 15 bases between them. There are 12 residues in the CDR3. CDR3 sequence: CASSNRGAVLFF. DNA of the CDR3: TGCGCCAGCAGTAACCGGGGAGCTGTCCTGTTTTTT.

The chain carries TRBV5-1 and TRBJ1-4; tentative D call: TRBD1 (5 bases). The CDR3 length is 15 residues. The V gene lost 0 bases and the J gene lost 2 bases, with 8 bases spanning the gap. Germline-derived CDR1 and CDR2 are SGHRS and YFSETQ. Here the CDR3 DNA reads TGCGCCAGCAGCTTGGAAGGGACGACTAATGAAAAACTGTTTTTT. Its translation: CASSLEGTTNEKLFF. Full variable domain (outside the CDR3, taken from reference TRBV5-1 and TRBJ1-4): KAGVTQTPRYLIKTRGQQVTLSCSPISGHRSVSWYQQTPGQGLQFLFEYFSETQRNKGNFPGRFSGRQFSNSRSEMNVSTLELGDSALYLCASSLEGTTNEKLFFGSGTQLSVL.

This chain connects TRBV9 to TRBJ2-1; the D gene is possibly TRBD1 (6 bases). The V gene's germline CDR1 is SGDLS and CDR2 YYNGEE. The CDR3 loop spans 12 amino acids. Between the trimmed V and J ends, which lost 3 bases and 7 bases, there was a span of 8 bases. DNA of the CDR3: TGTGCCAGCAGCGCAGGGGTAAATGAGCAGTTCTTC. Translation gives CASSAGVNEQFF.

The CDR3 sequence is CASSDFQAAEQYF. For the CDR3, the DNA is TGTGCCAGCAGTGACTTTCAGGCCGCCGAGCAGTACTTC. The chain carries TRBV6-6 and TRBJ2-7; D is ambiguous. With 5 bases removed from V and 6 bases from J, the gap between germline ends came to 14 bases. Looked up from germline, CDR1 is MNHNY and CDR2 is SVGAGI (reference sequence). CDR3 length: 13 amino acids.

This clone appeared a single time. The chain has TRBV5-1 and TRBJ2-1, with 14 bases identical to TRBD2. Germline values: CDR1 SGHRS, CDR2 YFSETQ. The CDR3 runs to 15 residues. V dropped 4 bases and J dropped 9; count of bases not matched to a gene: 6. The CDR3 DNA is TGCGCCAGCAGCGTGACTAGCGGGAGGGGAATTGAGCAGTTCTTC. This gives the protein CASSVTSGRGIEQFF.

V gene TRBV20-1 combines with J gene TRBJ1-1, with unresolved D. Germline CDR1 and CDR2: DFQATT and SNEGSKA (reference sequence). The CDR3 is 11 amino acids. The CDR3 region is CSVRWNTEAFF. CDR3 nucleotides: TGCAGCGTGAGATGGAACACTGAAGCTTTCTTT.

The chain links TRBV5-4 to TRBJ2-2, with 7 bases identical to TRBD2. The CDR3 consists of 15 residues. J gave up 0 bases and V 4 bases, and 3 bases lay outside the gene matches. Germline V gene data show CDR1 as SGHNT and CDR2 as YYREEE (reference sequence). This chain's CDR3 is CASSQGLANTGELFF. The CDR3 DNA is TGTGCCAGCAGCCAAGGACTAGCGAACACCGGGGAGCTGTTTTTT.

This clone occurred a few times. The CDR3 DNA is TGTGCCAGCTCACCTCGCGCCTACGAGCAGTACTTC. Translated: CASSPRAYEQYF. The chain couples TRBV18 to TRBJ2-7; D is undetermined. V was clipped by 3 bases and J by 2 bases, with 5 bases between them. The CDR3 has 12 residues. CDR1 is KGHSH and CDR2 is LQKENI in the germline V gene.

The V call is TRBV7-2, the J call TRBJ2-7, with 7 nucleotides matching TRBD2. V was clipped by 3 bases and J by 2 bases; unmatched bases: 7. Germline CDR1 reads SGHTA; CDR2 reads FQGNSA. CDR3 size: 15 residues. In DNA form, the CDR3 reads TGTGCCAGCAGCTTTGGTCTAGCGGCTACCTACGAGCAGTACTTC. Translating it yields CASSFGLAATYEQYF.

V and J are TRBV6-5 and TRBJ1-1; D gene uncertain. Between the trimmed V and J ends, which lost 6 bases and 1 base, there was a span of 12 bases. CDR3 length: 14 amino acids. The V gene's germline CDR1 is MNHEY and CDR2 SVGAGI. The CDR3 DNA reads TGTGCCAGCAGCCCCCCGGGCGGGAACACTGAAGCTTTCTTT. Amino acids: CASSPPGGNTEAFF.

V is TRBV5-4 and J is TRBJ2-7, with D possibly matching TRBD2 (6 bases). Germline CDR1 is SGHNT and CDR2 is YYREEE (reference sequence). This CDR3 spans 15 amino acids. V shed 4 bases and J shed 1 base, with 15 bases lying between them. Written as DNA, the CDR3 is TGTGCCAGCAGCCTTCCGGGGGTAGGGTCCTACGAGCAGTACTTC. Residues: CASSLPGVGSYEQYF.

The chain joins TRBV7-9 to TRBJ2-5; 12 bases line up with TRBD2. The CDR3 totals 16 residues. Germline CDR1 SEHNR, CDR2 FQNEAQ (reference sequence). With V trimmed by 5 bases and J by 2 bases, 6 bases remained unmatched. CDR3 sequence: CASSLGLAGIQETQYF. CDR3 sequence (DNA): TGTGCCAGCAGCCTCGGACTAGCGGGGATACAAGAGACCCAGTACTTC. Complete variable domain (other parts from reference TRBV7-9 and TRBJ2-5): DTGVSQNPRHKITKRGQNVTFRCDPISEHNRLYWYRQTLGQGPEFLTYFQNEAQLEKSRLLSDRFSAERPKGSFSTLEIQRTEQGDSAMYLCASSLGLAGIQETQYFGPGTRLLVL.

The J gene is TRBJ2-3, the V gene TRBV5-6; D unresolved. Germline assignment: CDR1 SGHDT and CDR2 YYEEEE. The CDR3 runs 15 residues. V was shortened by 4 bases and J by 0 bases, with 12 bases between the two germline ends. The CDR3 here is CASSPPGFSTDTQYF. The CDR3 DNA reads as TGTGCCAGCAGCCCCCCTGGGTTTAGCACAGATACGCAGTATTTT.